The T cell receptor (beta chain) described here comes from a study of PD-L1 blockade in urothelial cancer. Study-wide context: T cell content in blood samples showed a median of approximately 150,000.

Generated by immunoSEQ multiplex PCR, the TCRdb table keeps only in-frame clones and is missing some. The sample contains tens of thousands of clones, over 75% of which appear only once. CDR3 length: 15 amino acids. The germline CDR1 and CDR2 sequences are MNHNS and SASEGT. V lost 7 bases to trimming and J lost 1 base; unmatched junction nucleotides: 6. Time point denoted: pretreatment peripheral blood. V is TRBV6-1 and J is TRBJ1-5, with 8 bases aligning to TRBD1. The sequencing here drew on PBMCs, taken around atezolizumab (anti-PD-L1) treatment. The TCR sequence derives from a man in his 60s with urothelial cancer. The CDR3 loop reads CASTGGEASNQPQHF. The CDR3 DNA follows: TGTGCCAGCACAGGGGGCGAGGCAAGCAATCAGCCCCAGCATTTT.